The present T cell receptor (beta chain) was sequenced within a study of T cells after posttransplantation cyclophosphamide. Study-wide results and caveats: Donor-recipient repertoire similarity was low at 1-2 months, rising over year one.

This CDR3 spans 16 amino acids. V gave up 1 base and J gave up 3 bases, with 13 bases separating them. Per germline, CDR1 SEHNR and CDR2 FQNEAQ (reference sequence). Treatment was busulfan-fludarabine conditioning, a marrow graft, and cyclophosphamide on days +3 and +4. This clone was counted at least ten times. The antigen remains unidentified. The repertoire was sequenced with immunoSEQ multiplex PCR; TCRdb's copy has only in-frame clones and lacks some. The sample is made up of around 12,000 clones, none counted only once. The sequencing here drew on PBMCs, taken after allogeneic stem cell transplant with posttransplant cyclophosphamide. The receptor was isolated from a female patient in her forties who received an allogeneic stem cell transplant from an unrelated donor, was CMV-positive, and had acute GVHD only. T cells may partly derive from the graft donor. The chain employs TRBV7-9 and TRBJ2-1, with D maybe TRBD2 (5 bases). The DNA of the CDR3 is TGTGCCAGCAGCTTAGAGTTCGCACTAGTCTACAATGAGCAGTTCTTC. This gives the protein CASSLEFALVYNEQFF.